A single sample is the source of the 25 T cell receptor beta chains below, sequenced in a study of early T cells in non-severe SARS-CoV-2 infection. TCRdb reprocessed the 5' RACE reads via MiXCR and lists one record per CDR3 protein. The data contain more than 85,000 distinct CDR3 sequences, around 13% of them singletons. Sequencing was performed on whole blood. The source is an adult who was a healthcare worker with PCR-confirmed SARS-CoV-2 infection or an uninfected control (not recorded which).

This clonotype was seen more than once but under ten times. The chain joins TRBV5-1 to TRBJ1-1, with TRBD1 as a possible D gene (6 bases). The V and J ends lost 1 base and 5 bases respectively, with 15 bases between them. The CDR3 consists of 15 residues. Germline CDR1 reads SGHRS; CDR2 reads YFSETQ. The CDR3 here is CASSLNQGRVTEAFF. Written as DNA, the CDR3 is TGCGCCAGCAGCTTGAATCAGGGGAGGGTGACTGAAGCTTTCTTT.

The gene calls are TRBV5-1 and TRBJ1-4; TRBD1 might be the D (6 bases). CDR3 length equals 15 residues. CDR1 and CDR2 from the germline V gene are SGHRS and YFSETQ. Trimming pared 4 bases from V and 5 bases from J, leaving 15 bases between. The CDR3 sequence is CASSKTGSSNEKLFF. For the CDR3, the DNA is TGCGCCAGCAGCAAAACAGGGTCGTCGAATGAAAAACTGTTTTTT.

There are many counts of this clonotype. The chain carries TRBV2 and TRBJ1-5, with D perhaps matching TRBD1 (5 bases). The CDR3 runs 13 residues. CDR1 and CDR2 from the germline V gene are SNHLY and FYNNEI. Deletions cut 3 bases from V and 7 bases from J, with 10 bases between. The CDR3 region is CASSDSGDQPQHF. As DNA, the CDR3 is TGTGCCAGCAGTGATTCGGGGGACCAGCCCCAGCATTTT.

This chain joins TRBV4-2 and TRBJ2-3, with no clear D. Between the trimmed V and J ends, which lost 1 base and 6 bases, there was a span of 11 bases. CDR1 is LGHNA and CDR2 is YNFKEQ in the germline V gene. The CDR3 is made up of 14 amino acids. The chain's CDR3 is CASSQVELWDTQYF. In DNA form, the CDR3 reads TGTGCCAGCAGCCAAGTAGAGTTGTGGGATACGCAGTATTTT.

Notes on this clonotype: A read error may account for a junction end that differs from germline. The rearrangement uses TRBV3-1 and TRBJ2-1, with D hard to call. The germline V gene encodes CDR1 LGHDT and CDR2 YNNKEL (reference sequence). This CDR3 comprises 15 residues. The CDR3 sequence: CASNQDWSSGNEQFF. The CDR3 nucleotides read TGTGCCAGCAACCAAGACTGGAGCTCCGGGAATGAGCAGTTCTTC.

The rearrangement uses TRBV9 and TRBJ2-5; the D is unclear. CDR3 length: 14 amino acids. The V and J ends lost 1 base and 4 bases respectively, with 11 bases between them. CDR1 SGDLS and CDR2 YYNGEE come from the germline V gene. CDR3 coding DNA: TGTGCCAGCAGCGTACTTCCCGGAGTAGAGACCCAGTACTTC. Amino acids: CASSVLPGVETQYF.

The chain has TRBV7-6 and TRBJ2-1; D unresolved. CDR1 and CDR2 (germline): SGHVS, FNYEAQ. The V end lost 0 bases, the J end lost 5 bases, and 8 bases lay between the germline ends. This CDR3 is built from 14 residues. For the CDR3, the DNA is TGTGCCAGCAGCTTAGCGCTTTCGGACAATGAGCAGTTCTTC. It encodes CASSLALSDNEQFF.

This clonotype was seen more than once but under ten times. The chain is built from TRBV7-9 and TRBJ1-4; D might be TRBD1 (5 bases). The CDR3 is 16 amino acids. Trimming left V 2 bases short and J 8 bases short, with 18 bases between. Per the germline V gene, CDR1 is SEHNR and CDR2 is FQNEAQ (reference sequence). The CDR3 spells CASSLFGPGWSEKLFF. In nucleotides, the CDR3 is TGTGCCAGCAGCTTATTTGGGCCAGGGTGGAGCGAAAAACTGTTTTTT.

This sequence joins TRBV24-1 and TRBJ2-1, with a tentative D call TRBD1 (5 bases). The V end was cut by 2 bases, the J end by 10 bases, with 14 bases between. Germline-derived CDR1 and CDR2 are KGHDR and SFDVKD. This CDR3 spans 14 amino acids. In DNA form, the CDR3 reads TGTGCCACCAGTGATTACCTCCCAGGGTCGGAGCAGTTCTTC. It is translated as CATSDYLPGSEQFF.

In its sample, this clonotype was seen many times. The gene calls are TRBV6-2 or TRBV6-3 and TRBJ2-3; 10 nucleotides align to TRBD2. This CDR3 comprises 14 residues. The germline V gene encodes CDR1 MNHEY and CDR2 SVGEGT. With 7 bases clipped from V and 3 bases from J, the junction kept 4 bases outside the gene matches. The CDR3 sequence: CASKIAGGTDTQYF. The CDR3 bases are TGTGCCAGCAAGATAGCGGGAGGTACAGATACGCAGTATTTT.

This clonotype was found many times. The chain links TRBV6-1 to TRBJ2-3, with TRBD2 as a possible D gene (6 bases). Germline loops: CDR1 MNHNS, CDR2 SASEGT. With 4 bases removed from V and 1 base from J, the gap between germline ends came to 18 bases. The CDR3 totals 17 residues. CDR3 DNA: TGTGCCAGCAGTGTTTTGACTAGTCACACTCGCACAGATACGCAGTATTTT. This translates into CASSVLTSHTRTDTQYF.

This clonotype was recorded a few times. The genes are TRBV7-9 and TRBJ2-3; 7 positions match TRBD1. Germline V gives CDR1 SEHNR, CDR2 FQNEAQ (reference sequence). The CDR3 sequence is 15 residues long. The ends lost 4 bases at V and 3 bases at J; junction bases unmatched: 7. The CDR3 DNA is TGTGCCAGCAGCTCGAAGACAGGGATGACAGATACGCAGTATTTT. Protein sequence: CASSSKTGMTDTQYF.

This clonotype was picked up many times. The CDR3 is CASRYRAASGANVLTF. In nucleotides, the CDR3 is TGTGCCAGTAGATACAGGGCCGCCTCTGGGGCCAACGTCCTGACTTTC. This chain links TRBV19 with TRBJ2-6; D is perhaps TRBD1 (6 bases). V was trimmed by 6 bases and J by 0 bases, leaving 12 bases between them. This CDR3 has 16 residues. Germline V CDR1 and CDR2: LNHDA, SQIVND (reference sequence).

This clonotype has a count of ten or more. This chain links TRBV29-1 with TRBJ2-2, with 8 bases that match TRBD2. The ends lost 0 bases at V and 10 bases at J; junction bases unmatched: 4. The CDR3 has 13 residues. CDR1 and CDR2 (germline): SQVTM, ANQGSEA. The CDR3 DNA sequence: TGCAGCGTTGAAGAACGGGAGGGGCTGGAGCTGTTTTTT. Its translation is CSVEEREGLELFF.

The table lists this clonotype with many counts. The CDR3 here is CASSLTGEEQPQHF. CDR3 sequence (DNA): TGTGCCAGCTCATTGACAGGGGAAGAACAGCCCCAGCATTTT. This chain uses TRBV18 with TRBJ1-5; the match to TRBD1 covers 8 bases. CDR1 and CDR2 from the germline V gene are KGHSH and LQKENI. V dropped 5 bases and J dropped 7; count of bases not matched to a gene: 7. The CDR3 extends over 14 amino acids. Drawing the rest from reference TRBV18 and TRBJ1-5, the complete variable domain is NAGVMQNPRHLVRRRGQEARLRCSPMKGHSHVYWYRQLPEEGLKFMVYLQKENIIDESGMPKERFSAEFPKEGPSILRIQQVVRGDSAAYFCASSLTGEEQPQHFGDGTRLSIL.

This clonotype was seen a few times. The chain couples TRBV12-3 or TRBV12-4 to TRBJ1-6, with D possibly TRBD1 on 5 matching bases. The ends were cut back, 6 bases at V and 1 base at J, with 19 bases in the middle. The CDR3 is 18 amino acids. The CDR3 loop is CASRIVRDFTSYNSPLHF. CDR3 DNA: TGTGCCAGCAGAATTGTACGGGACTTTACATCCTATAATTCACCCCTCCACTTT.

This chain connects TRBV30 to TRBJ1-5; D is ambiguous. The CDR3 loop spans 13 amino acids. CDR1 and CDR2 from the germline V gene are GTSNPN and SVGIG (reference sequence). Trimming shortened V by 0 bases and J by 4 bases, and 7 bases separated the two germline ends. This CDR3 is CAWSVGVNQPQHF. The CDR3 DNA sequence: TGTGCCTGGAGTGTAGGCGTAAATCAGCCCCAGCATTTT.

This clonotype was seen at least ten times. V and J are TRBV28 and TRBJ2-1, with 9 bases identical to TRBD2. The CDR3 runs to 19 residues. Germline V gene lookup returns CDR1 MDHEN and CDR2 SYDVKM. Trimming took 6 bases from V and 1 from J; bases not matched to a gene: 16. The CDR3 DNA follows: TGTGCCAGCAGAAAATTCGGGGGTAGCGGGAGTGGATCCTACAATGAGCAGTTCTTC. Its translation: CASRKFGGSGSGSYNEQFF.

This chain connects TRBV5-1 to TRBJ1-1; D is possibly TRBD1 (5 bases). The germline V gene has CDR1 SGHRS and CDR2 YFSETQ. The CDR3 is 12 amino acids. V lost 8 bases, J lost 3 bases, and 11 bases lay in between. The CDR3 is CASTGDDTEAFF. For the CDR3, the DNA is TGCGCCAGTACGGGGGACGACACTGAAGCTTTCTTT.

The CDR3 is CASSSTSGSSGANVLTF. The CDR3 nucleotides are TGTGCCAGCAGCTCAACTAGCGGGAGCTCTGGGGCCAACGTCCTGACTTTC. This sequence joins TRBV11-2 and TRBJ2-6, with 11 bases identical to TRBD2. Germline CDR1 and CDR2: SGHAT and FQNNGV. This CDR3 spans 17 amino acids. With 4 bases clipped from V and 0 bases from J, the junction kept 2 bases outside the gene matches.

This clonotype was counted many times. The genes are TRBV7-6 and TRBJ1-1, with 8 bases aligning to TRBD1. In germline, CDR1 is SGHVS, CDR2 FNYEAQ. This CDR3 has 14 residues. J was trimmed by 5 bases and V by 1 base; bases with no gene match: 3. The CDR3 sequence: CASSLGTGWTEAFF. DNA of the CDR3: TGTGCCAGCAGCTTAGGGACAGGGTGGACTGAAGCTTTCTTT.

The table lists this clonotype with a few counts. The CDR3 DNA is TGTGCCAGCAGTTACTCGACGGGAGGGCCAGTAGAGACCCAGTACTTC. It encodes CASSYSTGGPVETQYF. The chain links TRBV6-5 to TRBJ2-5; 8 bases line up with TRBD2. V was clipped by 0 bases and J by 4 bases; unmatched bases: 7. This CDR3 contains 16 residues. The germline gives CDR1 MNHEY, CDR2 SVGAGI.

In its sample, this clonotype was seen many times. The rearrangement uses TRBV12-3 or TRBV12-4 and TRBJ2-2; 7 bases match TRBD1. J gave up 2 bases and V 4 bases, and 4 bases lay outside the gene matches. This CDR3 contains 15 residues. The CDR3 DNA sequence: TGTGCCAGCAGTTCCAACAGGGGAAACACCGGGGAGCTGTTTTTT. Translated, it gives CASSSNRGNTGELFF.

In this sample, this clonotype turned up many times. This rearrangement joins TRBV3-1 to TRBJ2-7, with TRBD2 matching over 8 bases. The junction had 18 bases not matched to a gene; V was cut back by 4 bases and J by 7 bases. CDR1 is LGHDT, CDR2 YNNKEL, per germline (reference sequence). The CDR3 has 17 amino acids. For the CDR3, the DNA is TGTGCCAGCAGCCCTCCCGGCGGGCCTAGCGGGCTACGGGAGCAGTACTTC. Translating it yields CASSPPGGPSGLREQYF.

This clonotype was detected ten times or more. V and J are TRBV4-2 and TRBJ1-2; D is unclear. Germline V CDR1 and CDR2: LGHNA, YNFKEQ. Deletions cut 0 bases from V and 2 bases from J, with 10 bases between. The CDR3 loop spans 15 amino acids. The CDR3 coding sequence is TGTGCCAGCAGCCAAGACAGCGCCAAAAACTATGGCTACACCTTC. Translating it yields CASSQDSAKNYGYTF.